What follows are 27 T cell receptor beta chains derived from one specimen sequenced in a study of early stage breast cancer tumors. The table came from immunoSEQ multiplex PCR; TCRdb's copy has only in-frame clones and leaves some out. The table lists fewer than 70,000 clones, 80% of them singletons. Sequenced: blood. The receptors derive from a person aged 40 to 49 with breast cancer.

This chain uses TRBV7-6 with TRBJ2-7, with 9 bases fitting TRBD2. The length of the CDR3 is 18 residues. Germline CDR1 reads SGHVS; CDR2 reads FNYEAQ. V dropped 5 bases and J dropped 2; count of bases not matched to a gene: 16. CDR3 nucleotide sequence: TGTGCCAGCAGCGTAGAGAATCCCGGGACTAGCAGAGCCTACGAGCAGTACTTC. This codes for CASSVENPGTSRAYEQYF.

The chain recombines TRBV5-1 with TRBJ2-1; 8 bases agree with TRBD2. CDR3 size: 15 residues. Unmatched junction bases numbered 8, after V lost 4 bases and J lost 5 bases. From germline, CDR1 is SGHRS and CDR2 YFSETQ. In DNA, the CDR3 is TGCGCCAGCAGCGTCGGGACTAGTTACGACAATGAGCAGTTCTTC. Its translation: CASSVGTSYDNEQFF.

V and J are TRBV19 and TRBJ1-5; D is unclear. The CDR3 is made up of 15 amino acids. The germline V gene has CDR1 LNHDA and CDR2 SQIVND (reference sequence). Trimming left V 11 bases short and J 6 bases short, with 23 bases between. The CDR3 spells CAASSIDGRGQPQHF. The CDR3 nucleotides are TGTGCCGCCAGTAGTATCGATGGGAGAGGTCAGCCCCAGCATTTT. The whole variable domain, filled in from reference TRBV19 and TRBJ1-5, reads DGGITQSPKYLFRKEGQNVTLSCEQNLNHDAMYWYRQDPGQGLRLIYYSQIVNDFQKGDIAEGYSVSREKKESFPLTVTSAQKNPTAFYLCAASSIDGRGQPQHFGDGTRLSIL.

The chain links TRBV28 to TRBJ1-2; 9 nucleotides line up with TRBD1. V lost 6 bases, J lost 4 bases, and 9 bases stayed unmatched. Germline V gives CDR1 MDHEN, CDR2 SYDVKM. The CDR3 is 15 amino acids. CDR3 sequence reads: CASSIRTGAGYGYTF. CDR3 sequence (DNA): TGTGCCAGCAGCATTAGGACAGGGGCGGGCTATGGCTACACCTTC.

This chain connects TRBV5-6 to TRBJ2-1, with 10 bases fitting TRBD2. The V gene end was trimmed by 2 bases and the J gene end by 6 bases; junction bases not matched to a gene: 11. The CDR3 runs to 17 residues. Germline V gives CDR1 SGHDT, CDR2 YYEEEE. The CDR3 region has the DNA TGTGCCAGCAGCTTATTAGAAAGCGGGAGGGCAACCAATGAGCAGTTCTTC. It yields the protein CASSLLESGRATNEQFF.

This clone was seen only once. The chain carries TRBV9 and TRBJ2-1; 13 bases align to TRBD2. The V gene's germline CDR1 is SGDLS and CDR2 YYNGEE. This CDR3 contains 16 residues. Losses at the gene ends were 2 bases for V and 8 bases for J; bases not matched to a gene: 7. CDR3 region: CASSVGLAGVQDEQFF. Written as DNA, the CDR3 is TGTGCCAGCAGCGTTGGACTAGCGGGAGTGCAAGATGAGCAGTTCTTC.

The genes are TRBV7-9 and TRBJ1-1; D unclear. The germline V gene has CDR1 SEHNR and CDR2 FQNEAQ (reference sequence). The V and J ends lost 7 bases and 5 bases respectively, with 8 bases between them. The CDR3 is made up of 11 amino acids. The CDR3 sequence: CASILNTEAFF. In nucleotides, the CDR3 is TGTGCCAGCATCCTTAATACTGAAGCTTTCTTT.

V gene TRBV6-1 combines with J gene TRBJ1-5, with 9 bases lining up with TRBD1. V lost 4 bases to trimming and J lost 4 bases; unmatched junction nucleotides: 5. CDR1 is MNHNS and CDR2 is SASEGT in the germline V gene. The CDR3 is made up of 15 amino acids. CDR3 bases: TGTGCCAGCAGTGGATCCGGGACAGGGAATCAGCCCCAGCATTTT. Protein: CASSGSGTGNQPQHF.

The chain combines TRBV29-1 with TRBJ1-2, with D possibly matching TRBD1 (5 bases). Germline values: CDR1 SQVTM, CDR2 ANQGSEA. Trimming pared 6 bases from V and 3 bases from J, leaving 26 bases between. The CDR3 has 17 residues. The CDR3: CSVVDSLNSKFDYGYTF. CDR3 DNA sequence: TGCAGCGTGGTAGACAGCCTTAATTCGAAATTTGACTATGGCTACACCTTC.

The V gene is TRBV6-5, the J gene TRBJ2-5, with D possibly matching TRBD1 (6 bases). The CDR3 sequence is 15 residues long. Germline assignment: CDR1 MNHEY and CDR2 SVGAGI. V dropped 3 bases and J dropped 5 bases, with 16 bases sitting between them. The CDR3, as DNA: TGTGCCAGCAGTTATGTACAGGGTGTTCTTGAGACCCAGTACTTC. It translates to CASSYVQGVLETQYF.

The chain uses TRBV7-9 and TRBJ1-1, with a possible D match to TRBD1 (5 bases). V lost 5 bases to trimming and J lost 6 bases, with 22 bases between them. The CDR3 is 16 residues long. Per the germline V gene, CDR1 is SEHNR and CDR2 is FQNEAQ (reference sequence). The chain's CDR3 is CASSIGGEGRYAEAFF. Written as DNA, the CDR3 is TGTGCCAGCAGCATCGGCGGCGAGGGGCGTTATGCTGAAGCTTTCTTT.

The rearrangement joins TRBV5-1 to TRBJ1-1; tentative D call: TRBD1 (6 bases). V lost 0 bases to trimming and J lost 2 bases, with 14 bases between them. The CDR3 runs 16 residues. Germline lookup yields CDR1 SGHRS and CDR2 YFSETQ. The CDR3 DNA sequence: TGCGCCAGCAGCTTGGGCCCCGGACAGACCAACACTGAAGCTTTCTTT. This gives the protein CASSLGPGQTNTEAFF.

V and J are TRBV6-1 and TRBJ2-5; 8 bases are shared with TRBD2. Trimming cost V 7 bases and J 5 bases; bases outside gene matches: 6. Germline V lookup: CDR1 MNHNS, CDR2 SASEGT. There are 13 residues in the CDR3. This chain's CDR3 is CASTNSGKETQYF. The CDR3 DNA reads TGTGCCAGCACCAATAGCGGGAAGGAGACCCAGTACTTC.

J is TRBJ2-1 and V is TRBV11-1; the D gene could be TRBD1 or TRBD2 (5 bases each). The V gene lost 5 bases and the J gene lost 9 bases, with 14 bases spanning the gap. The germline V gene has CDR1 SGHAT and CDR2 FQDESV (reference sequence). This CDR3 contains 13 residues. This chain's CDR3 is CASSKRGRGEQFF. In DNA, the CDR3 is TGTGCCAGCAGCAAAAGGGGTCGGGGTGAGCAGTTCTTC.

This clone was seen more than once but under ten times. This chain uses TRBV19 with TRBJ1-5; D perhaps matches TRBD1 (5 bases). Germline CDR1 LNHDA, CDR2 SQIVND (reference sequence). The CDR3 covers 13 residues. V was pared by 3 bases and J by 6 bases, with 9 bases between. CDR3: CASSMGLRQPQHF. Here the CDR3 DNA reads TGTGCCAGTAGTATGGGGCTCCGTCAGCCCCAGCATTTT.

The chain is built from TRBV30 and TRBJ2-3, with a possible D match to TRBD1 (6 bases). CDR3 length equals 14 residues. CDR1 GTSNPN and CDR2 SVGIG come from the germline V gene (reference sequence). Trimming removed 4 bases at V and 5 bases at J, with 16 bases between. The CDR3 region has the DNA TGTGCCTGGAATACAGGGCCCGCCGGAGATACGCAGTATTTT. Protein product: CAWNTGPAGDTQYF.

The rearrangement links TRBV19 to TRBJ2-3; tentatively, D is TRBD1 (6 bases). The CDR3 loop spans 14 amino acids. The V gene's germline CDR1 is LNHDA and CDR2 SQIVND (reference sequence). Trimming shortened V by 6 bases and J by 4 bases, and 14 bases separated the two germline ends. CDR3 nucleotide sequence: TGTGCCAGTAGCCTGGGGGCTGCATCAGATACGCAGTATTTT. Translating gives CASSLGAASDTQYF.

The rearrangement uses TRBV5-1 and TRBJ2-1; no firm D call. V gave up 1 base and J gave up 7 bases, with 6 bases separating them. CDR1 is SGHRS and CDR2 is YFSETQ in the germline V gene. The CDR3 consists of 12 residues. CDR3 DNA sequence: TGCGCCAGCAGCTTGAGCTGGAATGAGCAGTTCTTC. Amino acids: CASSLSWNEQFF.

The chain carries TRBV7-3 and TRBJ1-1, with D hard to call. This CDR3 has 13 residues. Trimming pared 3 bases from V and 1 base from J, leaving 6 bases between. The germline V gene encodes CDR1 SGHTA and CDR2 FQGTGA. The CDR3 here is CASSLDANTEAFF. The CDR3 DNA reads as TGTGCCAGCAGCTTGGACGCGAACACTGAAGCTTTCTTT.

The rearrangement uses TRBV11-2 and TRBJ2-3; 12 nucleotides agree with TRBD2. The CDR3 covers 16 residues. CDR1 and CDR2 (germline): SGHAT, FQNNGV. V lost 5 bases to trimming and J lost 3 bases; unmatched junction nucleotides: 6. The CDR3 nucleotides read TGTGCCAGCAGCCCAGGACTAGCGGGATCAACAGATACGCAGTATTTT. This codes for CASSPGLAGSTDTQYF. The whole variable domain, remainder taken from reference TRBV11-2 and TRBJ2-3, is EAGVAQSPRYKIIEKRQSVAFWCNPISGHATLYWYQQILGQGPKLLIQFQNNGVVDDSQLPKDRFSAERLKGVDSTLKIQPAKLEDSAVYLCASSPGLAGSTDTQYFGPGTRLTVL.

The chain joins TRBV6-5 to TRBJ2-2, with D tentatively TRBD2 (6 bases). The CDR3 contains 14 residues. Trimming removed 6 bases from V and 5 bases from J, with 13 bases in between. Germline CDR1 reads MNHEY; CDR2 reads SVGAGI. CDR3 in amino acids: CASRDGRETGELFF. CDR3 bases: TGTGCCAGCAGGGACGGACGGGAGACCGGGGAGCTGTTTTTT.

The chain carries TRBV27 and TRBJ2-1; D is possibly TRBD1 or TRBD2 (6 bases each). The ends were cut back, 2 bases at V and 9 bases at J, with 14 bases in the middle. CDR3 size: 14 residues. The germline gives CDR1 MNHEY, CDR2 SMNVEV (reference sequence). As DNA, the CDR3 is TGTGCCAGCAGTTTAATAGGGGGGCCAGGTGAGCAGTTCTTC. Translating gives CASSLIGGPGEQFF.

This chain uses TRBV25-1 with TRBJ1-1, with 7 bases aligning to TRBD1. The V gene's germline CDR1 is MGHDK and CDR2 SYGVNS. The V segment lost 8 bases and the J segment 0 bases; nucleotides outside the gene matches: 12. The CDR3 has 16 residues. The CDR3 protein is CASSPGTVPMNTEAFF. The CDR3 DNA is TGTGCCAGCTCACCCGGGACAGTTCCTATGAACACTGAAGCTTTCTTT.

The chain couples TRBV6-5 to TRBJ1-3; the D is unclear. The CDR3 is 12 amino acids. V was pared by 7 bases and J by 0 bases, with 4 bases between. The germline V gene has CDR1 MNHEY and CDR2 SVGAGI. CDR3 DNA sequence: TGTGCCAGCACGGGCTCTGGAAACACCATATATTTT. It is translated as CASTGSGNTIYF.

This chain connects TRBV6-5 to TRBJ2-3; 14 bases map to TRBD2. Germline values: CDR1 MNHEY, CDR2 SVGAGI. This CDR3 is 15 amino acids long. V lost 5 bases, J lost 4 bases, and 2 bases stayed unmatched. CDR3 sequence: CASSKGLAGADTQYF. The CDR3 DNA reads TGTGCCAGCAGTAAGGGACTAGCGGGAGCAGATACGCAGTATTTT.

The chain recombines TRBV29-1 with TRBJ2-1; D is possibly TRBD1 or TRBD2 (5 bases each). The V end lost 5 bases, the J end lost 5 bases, and 13 bases lay between the germline ends. Germline V gene lookup returns CDR1 SQVTM and CDR2 ANQGSEA. This CDR3 is 13 amino acids long. The DNA for the CDR3 is TGCAGCGTTACCTGGGACCTAAACAATGAGCAGTTCTTC. It yields the protein CSVTWDLNNEQFF.

The J gene is TRBJ2-3, the V gene TRBV6-6; unclear D gene. CDR1 and CDR2 (germline): MNHNY, SVGAGI (reference sequence). V was shortened by 7 bases and J by 2 bases, with 7 bases between the two germline ends. The CDR3 totals 12 residues. The CDR3 spells CASTSFTDTQYF. In DNA form, the CDR3 reads TGTGCCAGCACCTCTTTCACAGATACGCAGTATTTT.